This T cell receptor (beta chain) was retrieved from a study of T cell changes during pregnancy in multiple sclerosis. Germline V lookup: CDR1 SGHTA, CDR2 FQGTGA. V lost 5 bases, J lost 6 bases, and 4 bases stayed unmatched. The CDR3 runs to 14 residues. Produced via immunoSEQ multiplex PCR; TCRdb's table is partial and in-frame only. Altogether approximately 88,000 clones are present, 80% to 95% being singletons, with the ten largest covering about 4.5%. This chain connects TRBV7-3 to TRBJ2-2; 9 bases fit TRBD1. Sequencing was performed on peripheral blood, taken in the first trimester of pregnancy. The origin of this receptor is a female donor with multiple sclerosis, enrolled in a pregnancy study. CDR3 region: CASSIDRGAGELFF. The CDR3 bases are TGTGCCAGCAGCATTGACAGGGGGGCCGGGGAGCTGTTTTTT.